Presented here are 30 T cell receptor beta chains from one specimen sequenced in a study of cytomegalovirus exposure and HLA in healthy donors (dated by TCRdb to the late 2010s). Libraries were constructed by the immunoSEQ multiplex PCR assay. The multiplex PCR relied on a mix of 60 forward primers for TCR Vbeta segments and 13 reverse primers for TCR Jbeta segments. The table comes from immuneACCESS by way of TCRdb, which keeps in-frame sequences with V and J called. Part of the clones is missing from these tables; in studies checked, under half for an unresolved V gene and the rest for unknown reasons. This sample holds tens of thousands of clones; about 80% were observed only once. The ten largest account for 2.5% to 3% of the sample. Source material: PBMCs. Receptor source: a man aged 50-59 years in good health and CMV-seropositive.

The CDR3 sequence: CASIKGTAEAENYGYTF. The CDR3 DNA sequence: TGTGCCAGCATAAAAGGGACAGCCGAAGCCGAAAACTATGGCTACACCTTC. The chain couples TRBV2 to TRBJ1-2, with 7 nucleotides matching TRBD1. The CDR3 covers 17 residues. Germline values: CDR1 SNHLY, CDR2 FYNNEI. V shed 7 bases and J 2 bases; nucleotides not matched to a gene: 16. The variable domain in full, completed from reference TRBV2 and TRBJ1-2, reads EPEVTQTPSHQVTQMGQEVILRCVPISNHLYFYWYRQILGQKVEFLVSFYNNEISEKSEIFDDQFSVERPDGSNFTLKIRSTKLEDSAMYFCASIKGTAEAENYGYTFGSGTRLTVV.

V usage is TRBV6-5 and J usage is TRBJ2-3, with 10 bases fitting TRBD2. Germline-derived CDR1 and CDR2 are MNHEY and SVGAGI. This CDR3 spans 13 amino acids. Germline trimming cut 4 bases from V and 10 bases from J; bases unmatched to any gene: 5. CDR3 in amino acids: CASSFYSGRPQYF. The CDR3 region has the DNA TGTGCCAGCAGTTTCTATAGCGGGAGGCCGCAGTATTTT.

The gene calls are TRBV7-2 and TRBJ2-7; TRBD2 aligns across 8 bases. V gave up 2 bases and J gave up 4 bases; unmatched junction bases: 7. This CDR3 is 15 amino acids long. CDR1 and CDR2 (germline): SGHTA, FQGNSA. The CDR3 region has the DNA TGTGCCAGCAGCTTAAAAGGCGGGAGGCAATACGAGCAGTACTTC. Its translation: CASSLKGGRQYEQYF.

This chain links TRBV6-6 with TRBJ1-2; 7 bases fit TRBD1. Trimming removed 8 bases from V and 3 bases from J; junction bases left unmatched: 9. Germline values: CDR1 MNHNY, CDR2 SVGAGI (reference sequence). The CDR3 runs to 14 residues. CDR3 region: CASHTIGTDYGYTF. CDR3 bases: TGTGCCAGCCATACGATTGGGACAGACTATGGCTACACCTTC.

This sequence joins TRBV19 and TRBJ2-1; 7 bases match TRBD2. Trimming removed 8 bases from V and 0 bases from J; junction bases left unmatched: 7. This CDR3 has 15 residues. Germline V gene data show CDR1 as LNHDA and CDR2 as SQIVND (reference sequence). This chain's CDR3 is CASAPWTSSYNEQFF. The CDR3 bases are TGTGCCAGTGCCCCTTGGACTAGCTCCTACAATGAGCAGTTCTTC.

Concerning this clone itself: No conserved phenylalanine or tryptophan ends this CDR3, so it is likely a read error. The DNA is left out, because the CDR3 cannot be placed on it with certainty; the CDR3 is given as TCRdb lists it. This chain uses TRBV30 with TRBJ1-3. CDR1 and CDR2 from the germline V gene are GTSNPN and SVGIG (reference sequence). The CDR3 comprises 13 residues, both ends counted. CDR3: CAWRTTGGVRRQI.

The rearrangement uses TRBV7-2 and TRBJ1-2; 9 positions agree with TRBD1. CDR3 length: 16 amino acids. Germline V gives CDR1 SGHTA, CDR2 FQGNSA. The ends lost 6 bases at V and 6 bases at J; junction bases unmatched: 14. CDR3 loop: CASSLMSGQGSHGYTF. The DNA for the CDR3 is TGTGCCAGCAGTCTCATGTCCGGACAGGGGAGCCATGGCTACACCTTC.

The V call is TRBV14, the J call TRBJ2-5, with 7 bases matching TRBD2. The length of the CDR3 is 18 residues. From germline, CDR1 is SGHDN and CDR2 FVKESK. J was trimmed by 6 bases and V by 0 bases; bases with no gene match: 16. This CDR3 reads CASSQDTRGGSAVQTQYF. As DNA, the CDR3 is TGTGCCAGCAGCCAAGATACGCGGGGCGGGAGTGCGGTCCAGACCCAGTACTTC.

J is TRBJ2-2 and V is TRBV27, with D possibly matching TRBD2 (6 bases). The CDR3 consists of 14 residues. Trimming took off 7 bases at V and 5 bases at J, with 14 bases between the two ends. Germline values: CDR1 MNHEY, CDR2 SMNVEV (reference sequence). DNA for the CDR3: TGTGCCAGCAATGTGGAGGGCGAAACCGGGGAGCTGTTTTTT. This codes for CASNVEGETGELFF.

This clone was observed a handful of times. The V call is TRBV19, the J call TRBJ2-1, with 8 positions matching TRBD2. This CDR3 comprises 15 residues. The germline CDR1 and CDR2 sequences are LNHDA and SQIVND (reference sequence). Trimming cost V 2 bases and J 10 bases; bases outside gene matches: 10. CDR3 residues: CASSILSSGLNEQFF. The CDR3 coding sequence is TGTGCCAGTAGTATACTCTCTAGCGGGCTAAACGAGCAGTTCTTC.

The rearrangement uses TRBV19 and TRBJ2-5, with D possibly TRBD1 on 6 matching bases. This CDR3 has 13 residues. Germline CDR1 is LNHDA and CDR2 is SQIVND (reference sequence). V gave up 2 bases and J gave up 7 bases, with 11 bases separating them. As DNA, the CDR3 is TGTGCCAGTAGTATAAAGGGGGTCGGGACCCAGTACTTC. The encoded protein is CASSIKGVGTQYF.

A note on this clone: The junction departs from germline at one end; a sequencing error may be responsible. DNA for the CDR3: TGTGCCAGCAGCCGAACCCCTCAAGAGGCCCAGTACTTC. Amino acid sequence: CASSRTPQEAQYF. The V gene is TRBV7-9, the J gene TRBJ2-5; D is undetermined. CDR1 and CDR2 from the germline V gene are SEHNR and FQNEAQ (reference sequence). This CDR3 spans 13 amino acids.

The chain uses TRBV5-1 and TRBJ2-3; D possibly corresponds to TRBD1 (6 bases). This CDR3 region has 12 residues. V was trimmed by 3 bases and J by 4 bases, leaving 6 bases between them. CDR1 is SGHRS, CDR2 YFSETQ, per germline. The CDR3 here is CASSSGADTQYF. Written as DNA, the CDR3 is TGCGCCAGCAGCTCAGGGGCAGATACGCAGTATTTT.

A few counts support this clone. V usage is TRBV27 and J usage is TRBJ2-3; D remains unclear. The CDR3 runs 17 residues. Germline V gene lookup returns CDR1 MNHEY and CDR2 SMNVEV (reference sequence). Trimming pared 0 bases from V and 3 bases from J, leaving 16 bases between. The CDR3 is CASSLSWAPPNTDTQYF. The CDR3 region has the DNA TGTGCCAGCAGTTTATCATGGGCCCCGCCTAATACAGATACGCAGTATTTT.

The CDR3 coding sequence is TGTGCCAGTAGTATAGTGTCGGGACAGATGAACACTGAAGCTTTCTTT. It translates to CASSIVSGQMNTEAFF. The chain has TRBV19 and TRBJ1-1, with 7 bases fitting TRBD1. Losses at the gene ends were 1 base for V and 0 bases for J; bases not matched to a gene: 5. There are 16 residues in the CDR3. Germline values: CDR1 LNHDA, CDR2 SQIVND (reference sequence).

The rearrangement links TRBV27 to TRBJ2-1; D remains unclear. The CDR3 is made up of 15 amino acids. V lost 3 bases, J lost 6 bases, and 15 bases lay in between. Germline V gene sequence: CDR1 MNHEY, CDR2 SMNVEV (reference sequence). Here the CDR3 reads CASSFGGNYVNEQFF. CDR3 DNA sequence: TGTGCCAGCAGTTTCGGCGGTAATTATGTCAATGAGCAGTTCTTC.

This clone was seen a few times. This chain connects TRBV19 to TRBJ1-2; D unclear. The CDR3 runs 16 residues. Germline V gives CDR1 LNHDA, CDR2 SQIVND (reference sequence). Trimming left V 10 bases short and J 5 bases short, with 26 bases between. The CDR3 sequence is CATSISLRSLAYGYTF. The CDR3 coding sequence is TGTGCCACCTCCATTTCTCTCCGGAGCCTCGCTTATGGCTACACCTTC.

The CDR3 sequence is CASNGGGLRTDTQYF. The CDR3 DNA follows: TGTGCCAGTAATGGCGGAGGGTTGAGGACAGATACGCAGTATTTT. The chain uses TRBV19 and TRBJ2-3, with D maybe TRBD2 (6 bases). The germline V and J ends were trimmed by 7 bases and 3 bases, with 17 bases remaining between them. Germline V gene data show CDR1 as LNHDA and CDR2 as SQIVND (reference sequence). The CDR3 extends over 15 amino acids.

This chain uses TRBV11-1 with TRBJ2-7, with 8 positions matching TRBD1. Per germline, CDR1 SGHAT and CDR2 FQDESV (reference sequence). The CDR3 runs 16 residues. V was pared by 2 bases and J by 0 bases, with 6 bases of the junction left unmatched. CDR3 in amino acids: CASSLPRDRSSYEQYF. CDR3 nucleotides: TGTGCCAGCAGCTTACCACGGGACAGGTCCTCCTACGAGCAGTACTTC.

This chain joins TRBV27 and TRBJ2-2; no firm D call. CDR1 is MNHEY and CDR2 is SMNVEV in the germline V gene (reference sequence). This CDR3 comprises 15 residues. V lost 6 bases and J lost 0, with 11 bases in between. DNA of the CDR3: TGTGCCAGCAGCGGAAGCGCAGCGAACACCGGGGAGCTGTTTTTT. It is translated as CASSGSAANTGELFF.

This clone was observed a few times. The junction departs from the called germline gene at one end, perhaps through a read error. The chain links TRBV4-3 to TRBJ2-6, with a weak D call TRBD1 (5 bases). The germline V gene has CDR1 LGHNA and CDR2 YSLEER. CDR3 length: 16 amino acids. Written as DNA, the CDR3 is TGCGCCAGCAGCCCCGACAGTCTCTCTGGGGCCAACGGCCTGACTTTC. It encodes CASSPDSLSGANGLTF.

The chain combines TRBV19 with TRBJ1-5; D possibly corresponds to TRBD1 (6 bases). V was trimmed by 10 bases and J by 7 bases, leaving 23 bases between them. The CDR3 has 15 residues. Germline CDR1 reads LNHDA; CDR2 reads SQIVND (reference sequence). The CDR3 protein is CATTRGRGTEQPQHF. Written as DNA, the CDR3 is TGTGCCACTACCCGTGGCAGGGGAACGGAACAGCCCCAGCATTTT. Drawing the rest from reference TRBV19 and TRBJ1-5, the complete variable domain is DGGITQSPKYLFRKEGQNVTLSCEQNLNHDAMYWYRQDPGQGLRLIYYSQIVNDFQKGDIAEGYSVSREKKESFPLTVTSAQKNPTAFYLCATTRGRGTEQPQHFGDGTRLSIL.

The genes are TRBV15 and TRBJ1-1; no definite D call. The germline V and J ends were trimmed by 3 bases and 1 base, with 9 bases remaining between them. Germline CDR1 LNHNV, CDR2 YYDKDF (reference sequence). The CDR3 runs 14 residues. The CDR3 nucleotides read TGTGCCACCAGCAGTGGTGGGAGGAACACTGAAGCTTTCTTT. Translating gives CATSSGGRNTEAFF.

This sequence joins TRBV12-5 and TRBJ2-3; D uncertain. The CDR3 sequence is 13 residues long. V was shortened by 2 bases and J by 3 bases, with 6 bases between the two germline ends. Germline CDR1 and CDR2: LGHNT and FRNRAP. The CDR3 region is CASGLPGTDTQYF. The CDR3 nucleotides read TGTGCTAGTGGTTTGCCCGGTACAGATACGCAGTATTTT.

The chain couples TRBV2 to TRBJ2-5, with D maybe TRBD2 (6 bases). Germline V lookup: CDR1 SNHLY, CDR2 FYNNEI. The CDR3 covers 15 residues. V was pared by 8 bases and J by 4 bases, with 20 bases between. The CDR3 DNA sequence: TGTGCCAGCTCGCCGAGCGGGTCTTGGGGAGAGACCCAGTACTTC. As protein: CASSPSGSWGETQYF. The variable domain in full, with the rest retrieved from reference TRBV2 and TRBJ2-5, is EPEVTQTPSHQVTQMGQEVILRCVPISNHLYFYWYRQILGQKVEFLVSFYNNEISEKSEIFDDQFSVERPDGSNFTLKIRSTKLEDSAMYFCASSPSGSWGETQYFGPGTRLLVL.

The chain joins TRBV7-2 to TRBJ2-3; 10 nucleotides agree with TRBD2. Germline-derived CDR1 and CDR2 are SGHTA and FQGNSA. Unmatched junction bases numbered 11, after V lost 5 bases and J lost 6 bases. The CDR3 sequence is 16 residues long. Here the CDR3 reads CASSSSPGLATDTQYF. CDR3 sequence (DNA): TGTGCCAGCAGCAGCTCGCCGGGACTAGCGACGGATACGCAGTATTTT. Complete variable domain (other parts from reference TRBV7-2 and TRBJ2-3): GAGVSQSPSNKVTEKGKDVELRCDPISGHTALYWYRQSLGQGLEFLIYFQGNSAPDKSGLPSDRFSAERTGGSVSTLTIQRTQQEDSAVYLCASSSSPGLATDTQYFGPGTRLTVL.

This clone turned up a few times. The gene calls are TRBV11-2 and TRBJ2-1; D is undetermined. The germline CDR1 and CDR2 sequences are SGHAT and FQNNGV. Trimming shortened V by 1 base and J by 0 bases, and 7 bases separated the two germline ends. The CDR3 runs to 15 residues. The chain's CDR3 is CASSLGASSYNEQFF. CDR3 nucleotide sequence: TGTGCCAGCAGCTTAGGGGCGAGCTCCTACAATGAGCAGTTCTTC.

This chain connects TRBV2 to TRBJ1-6, with a possible D match to TRBD1 (6 bases). Germline CDR1 SNHLY, CDR2 FYNNEI. Trimming stripped 2 bases from V and 0 bases from J, with 11 bases between. This CDR3 spans 17 amino acids. Here the CDR3 reads CASSEIQGSSYNSPLHF. CDR3 nucleotides: TGTGCCAGCAGTGAAATTCAGGGGTCCTCCTATAATTCACCCCTCCACTTT.

The genes are TRBV19 and TRBJ1-1; unclear D gene. There are 15 residues in the CDR3. The V end was cut by 9 bases, the J end by 6 bases, with 23 bases between. Looked up from germline, CDR1 is LNHDA and CDR2 is SQIVND (reference sequence). Here the CDR3 reads CASQKRPPGQPEAFF. The CDR3 nucleotides read TGTGCCAGCCAGAAAAGGCCCCCGGGTCAGCCTGAAGCTTTCTTT. The whole variable domain, filled in from reference TRBV19 and TRBJ1-1, reads DGGITQSPKYLFRKEGQNVTLSCEQNLNHDAMYWYRQDPGQGLRLIYYSQIVNDFQKGDIAEGYSVSREKKESFPLTVTSAQKNPTAFYLCASQKRPPGQPEAFFGQGTRLTVV.

This rearrangement joins TRBV6-5 to TRBJ1-1; D is possibly TRBD1 (6 bases). The germline gives CDR1 MNHEY, CDR2 SVGAGI. V was clipped by 6 bases and J by 0 bases, with 14 bases between them. There are 15 residues in the CDR3. CDR3 sequence: CASSTVRQVNTEAFF. DNA of the CDR3: TGTGCCAGCAGCACCGTTCGACAGGTGAACACTGAAGCTTTCTTT.